The rows below give T cell receptor beta chains drawn from one sample of a study of blood T cell repertoires in COVID-19. Sequenced by immunoSEQ multiplex PCR; TCRdb stores in-frame clones only, minus some. Among 120,000 to 150,000 clones listed, about 90% were seen once. The source material was peripheral blood. The receptors derive from a human donor in a cohort sampled during active COVID-19. Both conserved end residues are part of each CDR3. Fields, in order: CDR3 DNA, CDR3 protein, J gene, D gene, clone size, V gene. D genes are given only for firm matches. Not all rows give a size; the values are once, few, many and, for expanded clones, a class.

TGTGCTAGCAGCCAGGAAGGTGGCGGGAGGGAGACCCAGTACTTC	CASSQEGGGRETQYF	TRBJ2-5	TRBD2	.	TRBV7-7
TGTGCCAGCAGCCTCCACCGGGGGAGCACAGATACGCAGTATTTT	CASSLHRGSTDTQYF	TRBJ2-3	.	.	TRBV7-2
TGTGCCAGCAGTGAACGATGGACAGGGGGCATTTACGAGCAGTACTTC	CASSERWTGGIYEQYF	TRBJ2-7	TRBD1	.	TRBV6-1
TGTGCCTGGAGTAAAGCTTACAATCAGCCCCAGCATTTT	CAWSKAYNQPQHF	TRBJ1-5	.	.	TRBV30
TGTGCCAGCAGCTTAAGGGGTTTAGAGACAGATACGCAGTATTTT	CASSLRGLETDTQYF	TRBJ2-3	.	.	TRBV7-8
TGTGCCAGCAGCCGGACAGGGACCCAAGAGACCCAGTACTTC	CASSRTGTQETQYF	TRBJ2-5	TRBD1	.	TRBV7-9
TGTGCCTGGACAGGGCTAGCGGGTTCCTACGAGCAGTACTTC	CAWTGLAGSYEQYF	TRBJ2-7	TRBD2	.	TRBV30
TGTGCCTGGAGTACTGAATCAGGGGCGAATCAGCCCCAGCATTTT	CAWSTESGANQPQHF	TRBJ1-5	.	.	TRBV30
TGTGCCAGCAGCCAAGTTGTTAGCGGGGGAAGTGAGCAGTTCTTC	CASSQVVSGGSEQFF	TRBJ2-1	TRBD2	.	TRBV3-1/TRBV3-2
TGTGCCAGTAGCCCGGGACAGGGGCTCGAGCAGTACTTC	CASSPGQGLEQYF	TRBJ2-7	TRBD1	.	TRBV19
TGTGCCAGCAGCCCGCCCGGGGGGACCGGGGAGCTGTTTTTT	CASSPPGGTGELFF	TRBJ2-2	TRBD2	.	TRBV9
TGTGCCAACCGCGGACTTAACCAAGAGACCCAGTACTTC	CANRGLNQETQYF	TRBJ2-5	.	once	TRBV10-3
TGTGCCAGCAGGGCAGGGGTTGGTTTCGCCTACGAGCAGTACTTC	CASRAGVGFAYEQYF	TRBJ2-7	.	.	TRBV2
TGTGCCAGCAGCCCCCAGGGGGCGGACTACAATGAGCAGTTCTTC	CASSPQGADYNEQFF	TRBJ2-1	TRBD1	.	TRBV7-3
TGTGCCAGCAGCTTTTACAGGCAATTCGAGACCCAGTACTTC	CASSFYRQFETQYF	TRBJ2-5	.	.	TRBV7-3
TGCGCCAGCAGCTTGGTAGCGAACACCGGGGAGCTGTTTTTT	CASSLVANTGELFF	TRBJ2-2	.	.	TRBV5-1
TGTGCCAGCAGTTTTAGGGCCAGGGGGCCGAGAGGCTACACCTTC	CASSFRARGPRGYTF	TRBJ1-2	TRBD1	.	TRBV28
TGCGCCAGCAGCCAAGTTGTTGGAGGCCTCTACAATGAGCAGTTCTTC	CASSQVVGGLYNEQFF	TRBJ2-1	.	.	TRBV4-3
TGTGCAAGTCTACCGCTGTCCCCGGCTAGCGGGAGCACAGATACGCAGTATTTT	CASLPLSPASGSTDTQYF	TRBJ2-3	.	.	TRBV12-2
TGTGCCAGCAGCTTATTTTTGTTAGCGGAGGGAGATACGCAGTATTTT	CASSLFLLAEGDTQYF	TRBJ2-3	.	.	TRBV7-9
TGTGCCAGCAGTGATTACAGTAGGACAGGGGTGGGCGGCTACACCTTC	CASSDYSRTGVGGYTF	TRBJ1-2	TRBD1	.	TRBV6-1
TGTGCCAGCAGCAGTCCCCCCCAAGCAGACAGCACCTACGAGCAGTACTTC	CASSSPPQADSTYEQYF	TRBJ2-7	.	.	TRBV7-8
TGTGCCAGCAGCTCCCGAAACAGCTTACCAGGCTCTGGGGCCAACGTCCTGACTTTC	CASSSRNSLPGSGANVLTF	TRBJ2-6	.	.	TRBV11-2
TGTGCCAGCGGCAACTACGAGCAGTACTTC	CASGNYEQYF	TRBJ2-7	.	.	TRBV3-1/TRBV3-2
TGTGCCAGCAGTCCGCGACTAGCGGGGGCCTACAATGAGCAGTTCTTC	CASSPRLAGAYNEQFF	TRBJ2-1	TRBD2	.	TRBV2
TGCGCCAGCAGTGTGGCAGGGGGTGTTGGCTACACCTTC	CASSVAGGVGYTF	TRBJ1-2	TRBD1	.	TRBV5-1
TGTGCCAGCAGCTTCAGGGGTGGGGAGACCCAGTACTTC	CASSFRGGETQYF	TRBJ2-5	.	.	TRBV13
TGTGCCAGCAGTTTAAGGCAGGCCGGGAGCTACACCTTC	CASSLRQAGSYTF	TRBJ1-2	.	.	TRBV28
TGTGCCAGCAGCTTAGGGGTGCAGGTCAGGAGGTATGGCTACACCTTC	CASSLGVQVRRYGYTF	TRBJ1-2	.	.	TRBV7-2
TGTGCCAGCAGTCCGAGACACAGGGACGGCTACACCTTC	CASSPRHRDGYTF	TRBJ1-2	.	.	TRBV27
TGTGCCAGCAGTTACTCAGCCGGCTACAATGAGCAGTTCTTC	CASSYSAGYNEQFF	TRBJ2-1	.	.	TRBV6-5
TGTGCCTGGAGTCCGACAGGGGGGAACACTGAAGCTTTCTTT	CAWSPTGGNTEAFF	TRBJ1-1	TRBD1	.	TRBV30
TGTGCCGGGGGGGAAGGAACAGGGAATCAGCCCCAGCATTTT	CAGGEGTGNQPQHF	TRBJ1-5	.	.	TRBV6-6
TGCAGTGGAACAGGGTTTGTCACTGAAGCTTTCTTT	CSGTGFVTEAFF	TRBJ1-1	.	once	TRBV29-1
TGTGCCAGCAGTTTCCACAGGGGTTCCGTTACTAACTATGGCTACACCTTC	CASSFHRGSVTNYGYTF	TRBJ1-2	TRBD1	.	TRBV28